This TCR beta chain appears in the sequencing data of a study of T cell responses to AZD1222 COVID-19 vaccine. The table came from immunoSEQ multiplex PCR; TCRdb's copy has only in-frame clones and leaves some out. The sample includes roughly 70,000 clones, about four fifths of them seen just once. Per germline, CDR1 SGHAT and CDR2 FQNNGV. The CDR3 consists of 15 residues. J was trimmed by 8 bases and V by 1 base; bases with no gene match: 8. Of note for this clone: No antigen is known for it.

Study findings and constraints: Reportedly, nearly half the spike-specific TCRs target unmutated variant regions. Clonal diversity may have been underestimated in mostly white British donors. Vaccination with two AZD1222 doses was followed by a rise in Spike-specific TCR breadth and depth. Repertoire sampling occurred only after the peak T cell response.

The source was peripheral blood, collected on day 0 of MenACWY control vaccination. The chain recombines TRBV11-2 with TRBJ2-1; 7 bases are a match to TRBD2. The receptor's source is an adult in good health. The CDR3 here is CASSLGRREKDEQFF. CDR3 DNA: TGTGCCAGCAGCTTAGGTCGGCGGGAGAAGGATGAGCAGTTCTTC.